Each of the 24 T cell receptor beta chains below was sequenced from the same sample in a study of T cell responses to AZD1222 COVID-19 vaccine. The table came from immunoSEQ multiplex PCR; TCRdb's copy has only in-frame clones and leaves some out. The data contain around 96,000 clones, about 82% of them singletons. The material sequenced was peripheral blood, taken 28 days after the second AZD1222 dose. Every receptor here comes from an adult who received the AZD1222 COVID-19 vaccine.

V usage is TRBV19 and J usage is TRBJ2-7, with unresolved D. CDR1 and CDR2 (germline): LNHDA, SQIVND (reference sequence). The CDR3 length is 11 residues. Trimming removed 11 bases from V and 4 bases from J, with 12 bases in between. The CDR3 region has the DNA TGTGCCCTCCCCGGAATTTACGAGCAGTACTTC. This sequence encodes CALPGIYEQYF.

The CDR3 region is CASKDRGSYNSPLHF. The CDR3 coding sequence is TGTGCCAGCAAGGATCGGGGCTCCTATAATTCACCCCTCCACTTT. The chain recombines TRBV6-5 with TRBJ1-6; unclear D gene. The V gene's germline CDR1 is MNHEY and CDR2 SVGAGI. Deletions cut 7 bases from V and 0 bases from J, with 10 bases between. CDR3 size: 15 residues.

The chain is built from TRBV28 and TRBJ2-1, with 11 bases lining up with TRBD2. The CDR3 extends over 15 amino acids. V dropped 4 bases and J dropped 8; count of bases not matched to a gene: 7. Germline loops: CDR1 MDHEN, CDR2 SYDVKM. The CDR3 nucleotides are TGTGCCAGCAGTTCGGGGACTAGCGGTGGTGATGAGCAGTTCTTC. It is translated as CASSSGTSGGDEQFF.

The chain has TRBV5-1 and TRBJ2-7; TRBD2 is a possible D gene (6 bases). The CDR3 totals 14 residues. CDR1 is SGHRS, CDR2 YFSETQ, per germline. Trimming took off 3 bases at V and 2 bases at J, with 12 bases between the two ends. Written as DNA, the CDR3 is TGCGCCAGCAGCTCGCCCGGGGGAACCTACGAGCAGTACTTC. Amino acid sequence: CASSSPGGTYEQYF.

The V and J genes are TRBV21-1 and TRBJ2-7; TRBD2, the table's D call, was not compared with the DNA. TRBV21-1 has pseudogene status. The CDR3 covers 19 residues. CDR3 DNA: TGTGCCAGCAGCAAAGAAGTGCCGACCGGCCTAGCGGATCCCTACGAGCAGTACTTC. This encodes CASSKEVPTGLADPYEQYF.

The chain employs TRBV19 and TRBJ2-3, with 13 bases identical to TRBD2. The germline V gene encodes CDR1 LNHDA and CDR2 SQIVND (reference sequence). The J segment lost 3 bases and the V segment lost 3 bases, leaving 3 bases of the junction unmatched. The CDR3 is made up of 16 amino acids. CDR3 region: CASSIWTSGSTDTQYF. In nucleotides, the CDR3 is TGTGCCAGTAGTATCTGGACTAGCGGGAGTACAGATACGCAGTATTTT.

The chain uses TRBV5-1 and TRBJ1-4, with D perhaps matching TRBD1 (5 bases). The germline CDR1 and CDR2 sequences are SGHRS and YFSETQ. Between the trimmed V and J ends, which lost 0 bases and 7 bases, there was a span of 13 bases. CDR3 size: 15 residues. The CDR3 spells CASSLVGAQGEKLFF. The CDR3 DNA sequence: TGCGCCAGCAGCTTGGTCGGGGCCCAGGGTGAAAAACTGTTTTTT.

This clone occurred a few times. CDR3 amino acids: CASSAAGVAYDYGYTF. The CDR3 DNA sequence: TGTGCCAGCAGTGCGGCAGGGGTTGCTTATGACTATGGCTACACCTTC. V gene TRBV25-1 combines with J gene TRBJ1-2, with D tentatively TRBD1 (6 bases). The CDR3 length is 16 residues. From germline, CDR1 is MGHDK and CDR2 SYGVNS. The V and J ends lost 4 bases and 3 bases respectively, with 18 bases between them.

J is TRBJ2-3 and V is TRBV2, with D possibly TRBD1 on 5 matching bases. The CDR3 is made up of 17 amino acids. Germline assignment: CDR1 SNHLY and CDR2 FYNNEI. Trimming pared 5 bases from V and 2 bases from J, leaving 20 bases between. The CDR3 spells CASSPGETARFTDTQYF. CDR3 in DNA: TGTGCCAGCAGTCCGGGCGAGACAGCTAGGTTCACAGATACGCAGTATTTT.

The chain has TRBV6-5 and TRBJ2-7; 7 positions agree with TRBD1. The CDR3 runs to 13 residues. V shed 8 bases, J shed 1 base, and the junction held 5 bases outside the gene matches. CDR1 MNHEY and CDR2 SVGAGI come from the germline V gene. In nucleotides, the CDR3 is TGTGCCAGCGGGACAGCTGTATCCTACGAGCAGTACTTC. It encodes CASGTAVSYEQYF.

This chain connects TRBV18 to TRBJ1-5; D unresolved. CDR3 size: 14 residues. V was pared by 5 bases and J by 0 bases, with 8 bases between. Germline lookup yields CDR1 KGHSH and CDR2 LQKENI. The DNA of the CDR3 is TGTGCCAGCTCATGGACCGATAGCAATCAGCCCCAGCATTTT. The encoded protein is CASSWTDSNQPQHF.

This sequence joins TRBV5-1 and TRBJ2-6, with 9 nucleotides matching TRBD1. This CDR3 has 17 amino acids. Germline V gene lookup returns CDR1 SGHRS and CDR2 YFSETQ. V trimming: 1 base; J trimming: 1 base; junction bases outside the gene matches: 3. The chain's CDR3 is CASSLTGGASGANVLTF. Written as DNA, the CDR3 is TGCGCCAGCAGCTTGACAGGGGGCGCATCTGGGGCCAACGTCCTGACTTTC.

The J gene is TRBJ2-7, the V gene TRBV28; D not certain. The V and J ends lost 4 bases and 0 bases respectively, with 4 bases between them. There are 12 residues in the CDR3. CDR1 MDHEN and CDR2 SYDVKM come from the germline V gene. CDR3 in DNA: TGTGCCAGCAGTTCGAGCTCCTACGAGCAGTACTTC. Its translation: CASSSSSYEQYF.

This chain connects TRBV5-4 to TRBJ2-5; D may match TRBD1 or TRBD2 (5 bases each). Germline V gene lookup returns CDR1 SGHNT and CDR2 YYREEE (reference sequence). The CDR3 runs to 13 residues. The germline V and J ends were trimmed by 5 bases and 3 bases, with 11 bases remaining between them. For the CDR3, the DNA is TGTGCCAGCAGACGCCGGGACGAAGAGACCCAGTACTTC. Amino acid sequence: CASRRRDEETQYF. Full variable domain (remainder filled in from reference TRBV5-4 and TRBJ2-5): ETGVTQSPTHLIKTRGQQVTLRCSSQSGHNTVSWYQQALGQGPQFIFQYYREEENGRGNFPPRFSGLQFPNYSSELNVNALELDDSALYLCASRRRDEETQYFGPGTRLLVL.

This chain connects TRBV6-6 to TRBJ1-4, with D perhaps TRBD1 (5 bases). V was cut by 0 bases and J by 8 bases, with 13 bases left in between. The germline CDR1 and CDR2 sequences are MNHNY and SVGAGI (reference sequence). The CDR3 is 15 amino acids. The CDR3 loop reads CASSYSQGGQEKLFF. The DNA for the CDR3 is TGTGCCAGCAGTTACTCCCAGGGTGGGCAAGAAAAACTGTTTTTT.

The V and J genes are TRBV19 and TRBJ1-3; 7 bases are shared with TRBD1. V gave up 8 bases and J gave up 4 bases; unmatched junction bases: 8. The germline CDR1 and CDR2 sequences are LNHDA and SQIVND (reference sequence). The CDR3 sequence is 14 residues long. For the CDR3, the DNA is TGTGCCAGTCACGCCGGGACAGCCGGAAACACCATATATTTT. This gives the protein CASHAGTAGNTIYF.

The chain carries TRBV15 and TRBJ1-5, with TRBD1 matching over 7 bases. The CDR3 totals 16 residues. The germline V gene encodes CDR1 LNHNV and CDR2 YYDKDF (reference sequence). Unmatched junction bases numbered 8, after V lost 4 bases and J lost 2 bases. As DNA, the CDR3 is TGTGCCACCAGCACCCGAGCAGGGGGTCGCAATCAGCCCCAGCATTTT. Amino acids: CATSTRAGGRNQPQHF.

The CDR3 DNA sequence: TGTGCCAGCAGCCAAGGGGGGTGGAAGGCTAATGAAAAACTGTTTTTT. Translated, it gives CASSQGGWKANEKLFF. The genes are TRBV7-9 and TRBJ1-4; D is perhaps TRBD1 (6 bases). Looked up from germline, CDR1 is SEHNR and CDR2 is FQNEAQ (reference sequence). The CDR3 is made up of 16 amino acids. The V end lost 5 bases, the J end lost 3 bases, and 16 bases lay between the germline ends.

V is TRBV11-2 and J is TRBJ1-1; D is unclear. The germline V gene has CDR1 SGHAT and CDR2 FQNNGV. The CDR3 consists of 12 residues. The V end was cut by 3 bases, the J end by 5 bases, with 7 bases between. CDR3 nucleotide sequence: TGTGCCAGCAGCTTCACGGGGACTGAAGCTTTCTTT. Translation gives CASSFTGTEAFF.

V and J are TRBV7-2 and TRBJ2-1; 9 bases are shared with TRBD2. The CDR3 sequence is 15 residues long. Germline-derived CDR1 and CDR2 are SGHTA and FQGNSA. The J segment lost 9 bases and the V segment lost 5 bases, leaving 11 bases of the junction unmatched. Written as DNA, the CDR3 is TGTGCCAGCAGCCCCGTTATAGCGGGAGCGGGTGAGCAGTTCTTC. Translation: CASSPVIAGAGEQFF.

Notes on this clone: At the DNA level, this CDR3 is encoded by other sequences in the same sample as well. The chain links TRBV3-1 (or the pseudogene TRBV3-2) to TRBJ2-7; D is tentatively TRBD1 or TRBD2 (5 bases each). The V gene lost 4 bases and the J gene lost 2 bases, with 9 bases spanning the gap. CDR1 LGHDT and CDR2 YNNKEL come from the germline V gene (reference sequence). The CDR3 runs 13 residues. This chain's CDR3 is CASSLRGPYEQYF. The CDR3 nucleotides read TGTGCCAGCAGCCTGAGGGGCCCCTACGAGCAGTACTTC.

This clone was recorded once. This CDR3 is also generated by other DNA sequences in the sample. This rearrangement joins TRBV6-1 to TRBJ2-1; D not certain. V was trimmed by 3 bases and J by 6 bases, leaving 6 bases between them. Germline loops: CDR1 MNHNS, CDR2 SASEGT. The CDR3 runs 12 residues. In DNA form, the CDR3 reads TGTGCCAGCAGTGACCCAGGCAATGAGCAGTTCTTC. Encoded protein: CASSDPGNEQFF.

The rearrangement uses TRBV7-9 and TRBJ1-1; 8 positions agree with TRBD1. CDR1 is SEHNR and CDR2 is FQNEAQ in the germline V gene (reference sequence). The ends lost 5 bases at V and 1 base at J; junction bases unmatched: 18. The CDR3 has 19 residues. The CDR3 region has the DNA TGTGCCAGCAGCCCAAGTCCGAACAAAGGACAGGGAGGGAACACTGAAGCTTTCTTT. Encoded protein: CASSPSPNKGQGGNTEAFF.

The chain employs TRBV7-9 and TRBJ1-6; the D is unclear. The V gene lost 7 bases and the J gene lost 7 bases, with 14 bases spanning the gap. Germline-derived CDR1 and CDR2 are SEHNR and FQNEAQ (reference sequence). The CDR3 totals 14 residues. In DNA form, the CDR3 reads TGTGCCAGCACTACCGGCAGAGAAAATTCACCCCTCCACTTT. It encodes CASTTGRENSPLHF.